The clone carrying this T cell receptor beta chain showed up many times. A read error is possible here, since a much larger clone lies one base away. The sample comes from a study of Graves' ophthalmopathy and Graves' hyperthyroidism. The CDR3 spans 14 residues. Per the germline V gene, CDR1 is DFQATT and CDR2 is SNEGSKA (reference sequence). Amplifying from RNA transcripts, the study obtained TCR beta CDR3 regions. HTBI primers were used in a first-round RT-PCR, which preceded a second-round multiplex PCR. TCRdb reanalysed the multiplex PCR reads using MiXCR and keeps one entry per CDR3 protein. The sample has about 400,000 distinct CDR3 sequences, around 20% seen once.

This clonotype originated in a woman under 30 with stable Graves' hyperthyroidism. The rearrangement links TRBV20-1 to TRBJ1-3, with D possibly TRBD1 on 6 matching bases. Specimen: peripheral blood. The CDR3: CSARMGGTGNTMYF. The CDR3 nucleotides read TGCAGTGCTAGAATGGGGGGCACTGGAAACACCATGTATTTT.